The rows below give T cell receptor beta chains drawn from one sample of a study of patients and donors after allogeneic stem cell transplantation. TCRdb called the RT-PCR reads again in MiXCR, with one record for every CDR3 protein. The table lists about 160,000 distinct CDR3 sequences, around 28% of them singletons. Input material: blood, either unsorted or a sorted T cell fraction (not recorded which). These receptors came from a human donor who was either an allogeneic HSCT recipient or a stem cell or donor lymphocyte infusion donor (not recorded which). It is not recorded whose cells these are; they may come from a transplant donor. Each CDR3 is given with its conserved first and last residue. A D gene is named only where the DNA matches it firmly. A row's size may be missing; if present it is once, few, many or a size class.

d_call j_call clone_size v_call cdr3_nt cdr3_aa
- TRBJ2-2 - TRBV7-9 TGTGCCAGCAGCTTATGGAGGGCCGGGGAGCTGTTTTTT CASSLWRAGELFF
- TRBJ2-4 - TRBV7-9 TGTGCCAGCAGCATGTCAACAGGGAACATTCAGTACTTC CASSMSTGNIQYF
- TRBJ2-2 few TRBV4-1 TGCGCCAGCAGTCAGGGGTCGAACACCGGGGAGCTGTTTTTT CASSQGSNTGELFF
TRBD2 TRBJ2-4 - TRBV12-3/TRBV12-4 TGTGCCAGCAGTGGGACTAGCGGTAACATTCAGTACTTC CASSGTSGNIQYF
TRBD2 TRBJ2-1 many TRBV27 TGTGCCAGCAGTATAGCGGGAGGTACCTACAATGAGCAGTTCTTC CASSIAGGTYNEQFF
- TRBJ1-6 - TRBV12-3/TRBV12-4 TGTGCCAGCAGTTTCGGGTCCAGCGTGACCCTCCACTTT CASSFGSSVTLHF
- TRBJ1-4 few TRBV25-1 TGTGCCAGCGCTGAAGACAGCCTTAGTGAAAAACTGTTTTTT CASAEDSLSEKLFF
- TRBJ2-1 few TRBV20-1 TGCAGTCCTCTGATCAGCGGAACGGAGTTCTTC CSPLISGTEFF
TRBD2 TRBJ2-3 - TRBV6-5 TGTGCCAGCAGTTACCTCAGCGGGAGGGCCGCAGATACGCAGTATTTT CASSYLSGRAADTQYF
- TRBJ2-1 - TRBV7-9 TGTGCCAGCAGCTTAGTTCCCGGAAGCGACCTCTACAATGAGCAGTTCTTC CASSLVPGSDLYNEQFF
- TRBJ1-5 - TRBV4-1 TGCGCCAGCAGCCAAGATCGGGGGGCAGGGCCTCAGCCCCAGCATTTT CASSQDRGAGPQPQHF
- TRBJ1-2 few TRBV5-1 TGCGCCAGCAGCTTGCCTAACCTTAACCCAGGGGACTATGGCTACACCTTC CASSLPNLNPGDYGYTF
- TRBJ1-3 - TRBV15 TGTGCCACCAGCAGAGATCGTCAAATCTCTGGAAACACCATATATTTT CATSRDRQISGNTIYF
- TRBJ1-5 few TRBV20-1 TGCAGTGCTAGAGTCGCTCGGCGTTCAGGGTTGAACGGGCCCCAGCATTTT CSARVARRSGLNGPQHF
- TRBJ2-1 - TRBV7-9 TGTGCCAGCAGCAAACAGGGAATTGAGCAGTTCTTC CASSKQGIEQFF
- TRBJ1-1 few TRBV9 TGTGCCAGCAGCGTAGGGGACGACACTGAAGCTTTCTTT CASSVGDDTEAFF
- TRBJ2-7 - TRBV15 TGTGCCACCAGCAGAGATGAGGCCTACGAGCAGTACTTC CATSRDEAYEQYF
- TRBJ1-3 - TRBV20-1 TGCAGTGCTAGTCGTCCGGGATTCTCTGGAAACACCATATATTTT CSASRPGFSGNTIYF
TRBD1 TRBJ1-2 many TRBV12-3/TRBV12-4 TGTGCCAGCAGTTTCTACGCCACAGGGGATGGCTACACCTTC CASSFYATGDGYTF
TRBD2 TRBJ2-3 - TRBV27 TGTGCCAGCAGTTTCCTAGCGGGAATCTCCACAGATACGCAGTATTTT CASSFLAGISTDTQYF
TRBD2 TRBJ2-3 - TRBV24-1 TGTGCCACCAGTGATTTGGGCGGGAGAGGCACAGATACGCAGTATTTT CATSDLGGRGTDTQYF
TRBD1 TRBJ1-2 few TRBV28 TGTGCCGGAGACAGGGGCTATGGCTACACCTTC CAGDRGYGYTF
TRBD1 TRBJ1-4 few TRBV6-6 TGTGCCAGCAGTTACGGGACAGCAACTAATGAAAAACTGTTTTTT CASSYGTATNEKLFF
- TRBJ1-3 few TRBV7-9 TGTGCCAGCAGCTTAAGCCAGGTCTCTGGAAACACCATATATTTT CASSLSQVSGNTIYF
TRBD2 TRBJ2-1 few TRBV20-1 TGCAGTGCTGATCTAGCGGGACCGTACAATGAGCAGTTCTTC CSADLAGPYNEQFF
- TRBJ2-3 - TRBV24-1 TGTGCCACCAGTGATGAGGCAGACCCCACAGATACGCAGTATTTT CATSDEADPTDTQYF
TRBD2 TRBJ2-1 - TRBV28 TGTGCCAGCAGCCGGATAGCGGGAGGAGGGGCCTACAATGAGCAGTTCTTC CASSRIAGGGAYNEQFF
- TRBJ2-1 - TRBV15 TGTGCCACCAGCAGGATCAGGTTTGGCCTCGATGAGCAGTTCTTC CATSRIRFGLDEQFF
TRBD1 TRBJ2-3 few TRBV7-9 TGTGCCAGCAGCTTTCCGCGACAGGGGAGGACAGATACGCAGTATTTT CASSFPRQGRTDTQYF
TRBD1 TRBJ1-4 few TRBV19 TGTGCCAGTAGCCCCTGGACAGGGAGAAACGAAAAACTGTTTTTT CASSPWTGRNEKLFF
- TRBJ2-6 - TRBV28 TGTGCCAGCAGTGTCCCAGTGCCTGGGGCCAACGTCCTGACTTTC CASSVPVPGANVLTF
- TRBJ2-6 - TRBV29-1 TGCAGCGTTGACCAGGGAACCGGGGCCAACGTCCTGACTTTC CSVDQGTGANVLTF
- TRBJ1-2 - TRBV12-3/TRBV12-4 TGTGCCAGCAGCCGTGATGAGGGGGGGCCTGGCTACACCTTC CASSRDEGGPGYTF
- TRBJ1-5 - TRBV30 TGTGCCTGGAGTGTGGAAGGACAGCCCCAGCATTTT CAWSVEGQPQHF
- TRBJ1-4 few TRBV12-3/TRBV12-4 TGTGCCAGCAGCCGATCCCCAACTAATGAAAAACTGTTTTTT CASSRSPTNEKLFF